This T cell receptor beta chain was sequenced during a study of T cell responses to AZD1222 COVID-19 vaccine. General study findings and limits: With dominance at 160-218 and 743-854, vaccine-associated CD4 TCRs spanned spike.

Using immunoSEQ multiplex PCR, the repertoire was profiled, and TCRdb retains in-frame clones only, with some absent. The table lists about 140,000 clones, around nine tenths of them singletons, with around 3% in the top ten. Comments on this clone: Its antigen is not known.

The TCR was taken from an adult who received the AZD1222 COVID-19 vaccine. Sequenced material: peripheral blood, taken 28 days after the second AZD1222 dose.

In nucleotides, the CDR3 is TGCGCCAGCGGACGGGACGCGAACACCATATATTTT. As protein: CASGRDANTIYF. The rearrangement links TRBV10-1 to TRBJ1-3; TRBD1 is a possible D gene (5 bases). With 8 bases removed from V and 7 bases from J, the gap between germline ends came to 12 bases. CDR1 is WNHNN, CDR2 SYGVQD, per germline (reference sequence). CDR3 length: 12 amino acids.